The present TCR beta chain was sequenced within a study of T cell responses to AZD1222 COVID-19 vaccine. Study-wide results and caveats: After the peak T cell response, and only then, were repertoires sampled. There were mostly white British donors and more females than males, and clonal diversity was possibly underestimated. At 160-218 and 743-854, vaccine-associated CD4 TCRs were dominant, and they spanned spike.

Germline CDR1 is ENHRY and CDR2 is SYGVKD. This CDR3 spans 16 amino acids. The ends lost 6 bases at V and 4 bases at J; junction bases unmatched: 8. In regard to this clone: Its antigen is currently unknown.

Profiling relied on immunoSEQ multiplex PCR, and the TCRdb table lists in-frame clones only, not all of them. The sample shows fewer than 200,000 clones, 85% to 90% of them seen only once. The rearrangement uses TRBV10-3 and TRBJ2-1, with 11 bases that match TRBD2. This TCR was recovered from an adult who received the AZD1222 COVID-19 vaccine. The sample in question was peripheral blood, obtained 28 days after the second AZD1222 dose. CDR3 protein: CAISGTSGGLYNEQFF. The CDR3 nucleotides are TGTGCCATCAGCGGAACTAGCGGGGGACTTTACAATGAGCAGTTCTTC.